The source of this TCR beta chain is a study of blood T cells in healthy people across ages. Trimming removed 4 bases from V and 6 bases from J, with 9 bases in between. Germline assignment: CDR1 SGHAT and CDR2 FQNNGV. The CDR3 extends over 13 amino acids. A second roughly 6 to 12 cycle PCR used barcoded and J-beta primers. TCRdb called the 5' RACE reads again in MiXCR, with one record for every CDR3 protein. The data hold approximately 800,000 distinct CDR3 sequences, with about 55% observed a single time. V is TRBV11-2 and J is TRBJ2-2; D assignment may be TRBD1 or TRBD2 (5 bases each). Sequenced: blood. The TCR sequence derives from a man of 80 years or more in good health. The CDR3, as DNA: TGTGCCAGCAGCTCGGGACCCCCCGGGGAGCTGTTTTTT. Translated: CASSSGPPGELFF.